This T cell receptor (beta chain) was obtained from a study of T-cell reconstitution after alpha-beta-depleted transplantation in children. Germline CDR1 is MNHEY and CDR2 is SVGEGT. There are 15 residues in the CDR3. Trimming took off 6 bases at V and 2 bases at J, with 17 bases between the two ends. During its preparation, the TCRbeta library received unique molecular identifiers. TCRdb recomputed calls from the PCR reads with MiXCR, one row per CDR3 protein. The profile shows roughly 200,000 distinct CDR3 sequences, 6.5% to 7.5% of them singletons. The chain carries TRBV6-2 or TRBV6-3 and TRBJ2-7; D may be TRBD1 (7 bases). This sequence was found in a human donor who donated a stem cell graft to a child with Wiskott-Aldrich syndrome. Here the sequenced sample was PBMCs from the stem cell graft donor, taken from the stem cell graft. The CDR3, as DNA: TGTGCCAGCAGGGAGGGGGCCGCGGGGCCCTACGAGCAGTACTTC. Translating gives CASREGAAGPYEQYF.